These 21 T cell receptor beta chains were sequenced from one sample in a study of patients and donors after allogeneic stem cell transplantation. One entry per CDR3 protein, called by TCRdb with MiXCR from the RT-PCR reads. In the table there are hundreds of thousands of distinct CDR3 sequences, about a sixth of which are singletons. The sequenced material came from blood, either unsorted or a sorted T cell fraction (not recorded which). The receptors derive from a human donor who was either an allogeneic HSCT recipient or a stem cell or donor lymphocyte infusion donor (not recorded which). It is not recorded whose cells these are; they may come from a transplant donor.

Worth noting for this clonotype: Here the CDR3 omits its conserved ending phenylalanine or tryptophan, so a read error is the likely source. The rearrangement joins TRBV12-3 or TRBV12-4 to TRBJ2-1, with no clear D. The CDR3 spans 13 residues. Deletions cut 5 bases from V and 4 bases from J, with 9 bases between. DNA for the CDR3: TGTGCCAGCAGTGACGGAACATACAATGAGCAGTTCTCC. Protein product: CASSDGTYNEQFS.

The J gene is TRBJ2-3, the V gene TRBV4-1; 7 positions match TRBD2. The CDR3 length is 14 residues. V was clipped by 2 bases and J by 6 bases; unmatched bases: 5. Germline V gene lookup returns CDR1 MGHRA and CDR2 YSYEKL. This CDR3 is CASSQREGQDTQYF. The CDR3 bases are TGCGCCAGCAGCCAAAGGGAGGGGCAGGATACGCAGTATTTT.

This clonotype was detected a few times. V is TRBV4-2 and J is TRBJ1-2; D might be TRBD1 (5 bases). The V end was cut by 0 bases, the J end by 4 bases, with 9 bases between. Looked up from germline, CDR1 is LGHNA and CDR2 is YNFKEQ. The CDR3 contains 14 residues. CDR3 bases: TGTGCCAGCAGCCAAGAAAGACAGAGCTATGGCTACACCTTC. Its translation is CASSQERQSYGYTF.

The genes are TRBV7-3 and TRBJ2-6, with 12 bases fitting TRBD2. The ends lost 8 bases at V and 0 bases at J; junction bases unmatched: 8. Germline V gives CDR1 SGHTA, CDR2 FQGTGA. The CDR3 length is 18 residues. The CDR3 nucleotides read TGTGCCAGCGGACGGACTAGCGGGACCAGCTCTGGGGCCAACGTCCTGACTTTC. Translating it yields CASGRTSGTSSGANVLTF.

This chain links TRBV11-2 with TRBJ1-5; D is undetermined. The ends were cut back, 2 bases at V and 3 bases at J, with 5 bases in the middle. The V gene's germline CDR1 is SGHAT and CDR2 FQNNGV. The CDR3 sequence is 13 residues long. The CDR3 reads CASSLKPNQPQHF. The CDR3 DNA reads as TGTGCCAGCAGCTTAAAACCCAATCAGCCCCAGCATTTT.

This clonotype was seen repeatedly, ten times or more. The CDR3 region has the DNA TGCGCCAGCAGCTCCGGACAGGGTTTCACTGAAGCTTTCTTT. It codes for CASSSGQGFTEAFF. This rearrangement joins TRBV5-1 to TRBJ1-1, with 8 bases identical to TRBD1. Unmatched junction bases numbered 5, after V lost 3 bases and J lost 4 bases. The CDR3 consists of 14 residues. Germline V gives CDR1 SGHRS, CDR2 YFSETQ.

This clonotype was picked up a small number of times. V usage is TRBV19 and J usage is TRBJ1-1; perhaps TRBD1 as D (5 bases). The CDR3 covers 13 residues. Germline CDR1 reads LNHDA; CDR2 reads SQIVND (reference sequence). V was pared by 5 bases and J by 1 base, with 8 bases between. The CDR3 protein is CASSGGPNTEAFF. CDR3 nucleotides: TGTGCCAGTAGTGGGGGTCCGAACACTGAAGCTTTCTTT.

This clonotype came up many times. The chain combines TRBV29-1 with TRBJ1-1; D is ambiguous. The CDR3 extends over 13 amino acids. Germline CDR1 SQVTM, CDR2 ANQGSEA. V was trimmed by 4 bases and J by 0 bases, leaving 9 bases between them. The CDR3 loop reads CSVARKLNTEAFF. The CDR3 DNA reads as TGCAGCGTTGCCAGGAAGTTGAACACTGAAGCTTTCTTT.

The J gene is TRBJ1-6, the V gene TRBV3-1; no reliable D call. Trimming stripped 9 bases from V and 9 bases from J, with 18 bases between. This CDR3 region has 14 residues. The germline V gene has CDR1 LGHDT and CDR2 YNNKEL (reference sequence). Written as DNA, the CDR3 is TGTGCCAGTACCGAAAGGCTGGGAGGTTCACCCCTCCACTTT. This translates into CASTERLGGSPLHF.

This clonotype was seen more than once but under ten times. This chain connects TRBV7-9 to TRBJ2-2; no clear D. V was clipped by 5 bases and J by 8 bases, with 15 bases between them. The CDR3 extends over 14 amino acids. Looked up from germline, CDR1 is SEHNR and CDR2 is FQNEAQ (reference sequence). This CDR3 is CASSPSELSGELFF. DNA of the CDR3: TGTGCCAGCAGCCCGTCGGAATTGTCAGGGGAGCTGTTTTTT.

The CDR3 reads CATSESTGTYYNEQFF. DNA of the CDR3: TGTGCCACCAGTGAATCTACAGGGACTTACTACAATGAGCAGTTCTTC. The V and J genes are TRBV24-1 and TRBJ2-1; either TRBD1 or TRBD2 may supply D (6 bases each). The CDR3 length is 16 residues. V was clipped by 4 bases and J by 3 bases, with 15 bases between them. Germline V gene sequence: CDR1 KGHDR, CDR2 SFDVKD.

This clonotype was seen only a few times. The CDR3 DNA reads as TGCAGCGTCCGGAGGGACACTGAAGCTTTCTTT. This encodes CSVRRDTEAFF. J is TRBJ1-1 and V is TRBV29-1; D not resolved. This CDR3 comprises 11 residues. Germline values: CDR1 SQVTM, CDR2 ANQGSEA. Trimming took 6 bases from V and 3 from J, leaving 8 bases between them. Based on the CDR3 plus reference TRBV29-1 and TRBJ1-1, the full variable domain is SAVISQKPSRDICQRGTSLTIQCQVDSQVTMMFWYRQQPGQSLTLIATANQGSEATYESGFVIDKFPISRPNLTFSTLTVSNMSPEDSSIYLCSVRRDTEAFFGQGTRLTVV.

This clonotype is termed medium-sized (0.01 to 0.1%). This chain uses TRBV24-1 with TRBJ2-5, with 15 bases matching TRBD2. The CDR3 is 13 residues long. V was pared by 10 bases and J by 5 bases, with 1 base of the junction left unmatched. Germline V lookup: CDR1 KGHDR, CDR2 SFDVKD. The CDR3 nucleotides read TGTGCCACAGGACTAGCGGGAGGGGAGACCCAGTACTTC. The encoded protein is CATGLAGGETQYF.

Ten or more counts support this clonotype. The chain has TRBV18 and TRBJ1-5, with 8 bases identical to TRBD1. Germline-derived CDR1 and CDR2 are KGHSH and LQKENI. CDR3 length: 15 residues. Trimming removed 3 bases from V and 3 bases from J; junction bases left unmatched: 4. This CDR3 reads CASSPGTGTNQPQHF. CDR3 in DNA: TGTGCCAGCTCACCGGGGACAGGTACCAATCAGCCCCAGCATTTT.

The rearrangement links TRBV6-5 to TRBJ2-2, with no clear D. V was trimmed by 0 bases and J by 2 bases, leaving 7 bases between them. Per germline, CDR1 MNHEY and CDR2 SVGAGI. This CDR3 has 15 amino acids. The CDR3 reads CASSYSNRNTGELFF. CDR3 bases: TGTGCCAGCAGTTACTCCAACCGAAACACCGGGGAGCTGTTTTTT.

This clonotype showed up just a few times. The CDR3 is CSVAGRGKRAEAFF. As DNA, the CDR3 is TGCAGCGTGGCAGGGAGGGGCAAAAGGGCTGAAGCTTTCTTT. V is TRBV29-1 and J is TRBJ1-1, with a possible D match to TRBD1 (5 bases). The CDR3 consists of 14 residues. Germline CDR1 reads SQVTM; CDR2 reads ANQGSEA. V lost 6 bases and J 6 bases, leaving 20 bases between the germline ends.

This clonotype showed up just a few times. The V call is TRBV7-2, the J call TRBJ1-2, with TRBD1 identical over 9 bases. V gave up 2 bases and J gave up 7 bases; unmatched junction bases: 5. The CDR3 spans 14 residues. CDR1 is SGHTA and CDR2 is FQGNSA in the germline V gene. CDR3 loop: CASSLTGQGFGYTF. CDR3 nucleotides: TGTGCCAGCAGCTTAACGGGACAGGGCTTTGGCTACACCTTC.

This clonotype was counted ten times or more. The V gene is TRBV12-3 or TRBV12-4, the J gene TRBJ1-4; no definite D call. The CDR3 length is 12 residues. Trimming shortened V by 3 bases and J by 8 bases, and 7 bases separated the two germline ends. DNA for the CDR3: TGTGCCAGCAGTTTGAGTGGGGAAAAACTGTTTTTT. This codes for CASSLSGEKLFF.

Many counts were recorded for this clonotype. The chain has TRBV4-3 and TRBJ2-3, with D hard to call. V lost 1 base and J 2 bases, leaving 7 bases between the germline ends. The CDR3 runs 14 residues. Germline V gene sequence: CDR1 LGHNA, CDR2 YSLEER. CDR3 DNA sequence: TGCGCCAGCAGCCAAGTTGGAACCACAGATACGCAGTATTTT. This gives the protein CASSQVGTTDTQYF.

J is TRBJ2-7 and V is TRBV27; TRBD2 might be the D (7 bases). Germline V gives CDR1 MNHEY, CDR2 SMNVEV (reference sequence). CDR3 size: 14 residues. V gave up 3 bases and J gave up 6 bases, with 15 bases separating them. The CDR3 bases are TGTGCCAGCAGTTTGTACCTAGGGGGGGCCGAGCAGTACTTC. Its translation: CASSLYLGGAEQYF.

This clonotype was seen more than once but under ten times. A junction boundary mismatches the germline segment, possibly from a read error. The genes are TRBV7-7 and TRBJ2-1; 7 bases are shared with TRBD2. Germline-derived CDR1 and CDR2 are SSHAT and FNYEAQ (reference sequence). This CDR3 comprises 13 residues. The CDR3 nucleotides are TGTGCTAGCAGCTTAGCGGGCCCAGCGGGCCAGTTCTTC. Translation gives CASSLAGPAGQFF.